One and the same sample provided the 11 T cell receptor beta chains below, sequenced in a study of blood T cell repertoires in COVID-19. Libraries were prepared by immunoSEQ multiplex PCR; TCRdb keeps only in-frame clonotypes and omits some of them. This table has 110,000 or so clones, 85% appearing once. The sequencing sample was made of peripheral blood. These receptors were collected from a human donor in a cohort sampled during active COVID-19.

V usage is TRBV9 and J usage is TRBJ2-1; D call uncertain. Germline lookup yields CDR1 SGDLS and CDR2 YYNGEE. CDR3 length equals 14 residues. The V end was cut by 0 bases, the J end by 4 bases, with 8 bases between. In nucleotides, the CDR3 is TGTGCCAGCAGCGTAGCCCCTGTATACAATGAGCAGTTCTTC. It specifies CASSVAPVYNEQFF.

The chain carries TRBV12-5 and TRBJ1-2; D might be TRBD1 (6 bases). Germline V gene sequence: CDR1 LGHNT, CDR2 FRNRAP. This CDR3 is 14 amino acids long. V lost 4 bases, J lost 3 bases, and 12 bases lay in between. In nucleotides, the CDR3 is TGTGCTAGTGGTTATCGGGGGGCGGACTATGGCTACACCTTC. Amino acids: CASGYRGADYGYTF.

The CDR3 region is CASSPRSAAFYEQYF. CDR3 bases: TGTGCCAGCAGCCCCCGAAGCGCCGCCTTCTACGAGCAGTACTTC. The chain employs TRBV6-6 and TRBJ2-7; D remains ambiguous. Germline CDR1 reads MNHNY; CDR2 reads SVGAGI (reference sequence). Trimming cost V 6 bases and J 3 bases, with 18 bases left between them. The CDR3 loop spans 15 amino acids.

The chain employs TRBV7-2 and TRBJ1-2; perhaps TRBD1 as D (6 bases). V shed 5 bases and J shed 5 bases, with 21 bases lying between them. From germline, CDR1 is SGHTA and CDR2 FQGNSA. This CDR3 is built from 16 residues. CDR3 in DNA: TGTGCCAGCAGCAACAATATACCGGGACAAAATTATGGCTACACCTTC. Its translation: CASSNNIPGQNYGYTF.

This sequence joins TRBV24-1 and TRBJ2-1; TRBD1 agrees at 7 bases. V trimming: 4 bases; J trimming: 5 bases; junction bases outside the gene matches: 7. Germline CDR1 is KGHDR and CDR2 is SFDVKD. The CDR3 has 15 amino acids. The CDR3 loop is CATSDRGRGNNEQFF. In DNA, the CDR3 is TGTGCCACCAGTGACAGGGGCAGGGGGAACAATGAGCAGTTCTTC.

This clone has only a few counts. The rearrangement uses TRBV9 and TRBJ1-3; weak D call: TRBD1 (6 bases). The germline gives CDR1 SGDLS, CDR2 YYNGEE. CDR3 size: 18 residues. The V end was cut by 4 bases, the J end by 0 bases, with 20 bases between. For the CDR3, the DNA is TGTGCCAGCAGCCTCACCGGGACAAGGGCGACCTCTGGAAACACCATATATTTT. Its translation: CASSLTGTRATSGNTIYF.

The chain is built from TRBV9 and TRBJ2-1; no clear D. The CDR3 extends over 13 amino acids. V shed 3 bases and J shed 6 bases, with 10 bases lying between them. In germline, CDR1 is SGDLS, CDR2 YYNGEE. The CDR3 DNA reads as TGTGCCAGCAGCGATACGAGCCGCAATGAGCAGTTCTTC. It is translated as CASSDTSRNEQFF.

The rearrangement joins TRBV7-2 to TRBJ2-1; TRBD2 matches at 12 bases. Germline V CDR1 and CDR2: SGHTA, FQGNSA. Trimming cost V 3 bases and J 2 bases; bases outside gene matches: 11. The CDR3 has 19 amino acids. CDR3 amino acids: CASSFRPLAGGDAYNEQFF. For the CDR3, the DNA is TGTGCCAGCAGCTTTCGGCCACTAGCGGGGGGCGACGCCTACAATGAGCAGTTCTTC.

V and J are TRBV7-9 and TRBJ2-4, with 7 positions matching TRBD1. V shed 3 bases, J shed 1 base, and the junction held 3 bases outside the gene matches. In germline, CDR1 is SEHNR, CDR2 FQNEAQ (reference sequence). The CDR3 length is 15 residues. Here the CDR3 DNA reads TGTGCCAGCAGCTTCAGCAGGGGGGCCAAAAACATTCAGTACTTC. Translating gives CASSFSRGAKNIQYF.

The chain recombines TRBV10-3 with TRBJ2-1; maybe TRBD2 (6 bases). The V gene's germline CDR1 is ENHRY and CDR2 SYGVKD. This CDR3 contains 11 residues. V shed 10 bases and J shed 4 bases, with 8 bases lying between them. As DNA, the CDR3 is TGTGCCAACGGGGGTTACAATGAGCAGTTCTTC. Translation gives CANGGYNEQFF.

The table lists this clone with a count of one. The genes are TRBV6-5 and TRBJ2-7; D perhaps matches TRBD1 (6 bases). The V end lost 5 bases, the J end lost 6 bases, and 17 bases lay between the germline ends. Looked up from germline, CDR1 is MNHEY and CDR2 is SVGAGI. The CDR3 sequence is 14 residues long. CDR3: CASSPLQGYSEQYF. CDR3 DNA: TGTGCCAGCAGTCCCCTCCAGGGGTACTCCGAGCAGTACTTC.